The 21 T cell receptor beta chains reported below all come from one sample, sequenced in a study of siplizumab effects on memory and regulatory T cells. The data were produced by immunoSEQ multiplex PCR, yet TCRdb's version contains in-frame clones alone and is incomplete. Among 90,000 to 120,000 clones listed, about 91% were seen once. Sequenced: CD4+ T cells sorted from blood. These receptors all come from a human donor in good health. Some clones in this sample may be carry-over from other donors' samples.

This clone was detected once. J is TRBJ1-5 and V is TRBV6-5, with D unclear. The CDR3 has 14 residues. Germline V lookup: CDR1 MNHEY, CDR2 SVGAGI. Trimming pared 7 bases from V and 3 bases from J, leaving 13 bases between. The CDR3 loop is CASKSRPNNQPQHF. The CDR3 DNA reads TGTGCCAGCAAGTCAAGGCCTAACAATCAGCCCCAGCATTTT.

V and J are TRBV29-1 and TRBJ2-1, with D possibly matching TRBD1 (6 bases). The V and J ends lost 7 bases and 2 bases respectively, with 18 bases between them. The CDR3 totals 15 residues. CDR1 is SQVTM, CDR2 ANQGSEA, per germline. The CDR3: CSGKERDNTYNEQFF. The CDR3 DNA is TGCAGCGGGAAAGAACGGGACAACACCTACAATGAGCAGTTCTTC.

This chain links TRBV5-1 with TRBJ1-6, with 7 nucleotides matching TRBD1. With 5 bases clipped from V and 7 bases from J, the junction kept 9 bases outside the gene matches. This CDR3 region has 15 residues. Germline V lookup: CDR1 SGHRS, CDR2 YFSETQ. CDR3 DNA sequence: TGCGCCAGCAGACAAACCGGGACAGTAAATTCACCCCTCCACTTT. It is translated as CASRQTGTVNSPLHF.

V is TRBV14 and J is TRBJ2-3; D remains ambiguous. The germline V gene encodes CDR1 SGHDN and CDR2 FVKESK. The ends were cut back, 3 bases at V and 3 bases at J, with 13 bases in the middle. This CDR3 has 15 amino acids. Here the CDR3 reads CASSQTTGLTDTQYF. In DNA form, the CDR3 reads TGTGCCAGCAGCCAGACAACGGGTCTTACAGATACGCAGTATTTT.

This rearrangement joins TRBV10-2 to TRBJ2-7; D not certain. Germline V gene sequence: CDR1 WSHSY, CDR2 SAAADI. Trimming removed 9 bases at V and 2 bases at J, with 20 bases between. The CDR3 is made up of 15 amino acids. The CDR3 nucleotides are TGCGCCAGACACCCAGGTGTCAGTCCTACCTACGAGCAGTACTTC. Translation gives CARHPGVSPTYEQYF.

The V and J genes are TRBV11-2 and TRBJ2-1; the D gene is possibly TRBD1 (6 bases). Germline lookup yields CDR1 SGHAT and CDR2 FQNNGV. This CDR3 is 18 amino acids long. V lost 2 bases and J 7 bases, leaving 24 bases between the germline ends. The CDR3 protein is CASSLKGVHVTDLNEQFF. The DNA of the CDR3 is TGTGCCAGCAGCTTAAAGGGGGTCCACGTTACGGACCTAAATGAGCAGTTCTTC.

J is TRBJ2-6 and V is TRBV15, with 7 bases that match TRBD1. The V and J ends lost 5 bases and 11 bases, in that order; junction bases with no gene match: 9. The germline gives CDR1 LNHNV, CDR2 YYDKDF (reference sequence). This CDR3 has 14 residues. CDR3 nucleotides: TGTGCCACCAGCGCACGGACAGGATGGGACGTCCTGACTTTC. Translating it yields CATSARTGWDVLTF.

This sequence joins TRBV7-9 and TRBJ2-7; 9 bases align to TRBD1. V lost 1 base and J lost 9; bases outside the gene matches: 10. Germline loops: CDR1 SEHNR, CDR2 FQNEAQ (reference sequence). The CDR3 extends over 15 amino acids. The CDR3 loop reads CASSLEGTGPRGQYF. The CDR3 bases are TGTGCCAGCAGCTTAGAAGGGACAGGGCCTCGAGGGCAGTACTTC.

The chain links TRBV6-5 to TRBJ2-7; 8 positions match TRBD2. Trimming cost V 3 bases and J 4 bases; bases outside gene matches: 8. Germline CDR1 and CDR2: MNHEY and SVGAGI. This CDR3 region has 15 residues. This CDR3 is CASSYDREGGYEQYF. CDR3 sequence (DNA): TGTGCCAGCAGTTATGATCGGGAGGGGGGTTACGAGCAGTACTTC.

V and J are TRBV18 and TRBJ2-7, with 16 bases aligning to TRBD2. The junction had 15 bases not matched to a gene; V was cut back by 5 bases and J by 5 bases. The CDR3 is 19 residues long. Germline V gene sequence: CDR1 KGHSH, CDR2 LQKENI. The CDR3 loop is CASSRNRPGLAGGPNEQYF. Here the CDR3 DNA reads TGTGCCAGCTCAAGAAACCGGCCGGGACTAGCGGGAGGGCCGAACGAGCAGTACTTC.

CDR3 nucleotides: TGCGCCAGCGCTCTACAGGGTCTGAACACTGAAGCTTTCTTT. Residues: CASALQGLNTEAFF. The chain employs TRBV5-1 and TRBJ1-1, with D possibly TRBD1 on 6 matching bases. Germline CDR1 is SGHRS and CDR2 is YFSETQ. The length of the CDR3 is 14 residues. Trimming removed 7 bases at V and 0 bases at J, with 13 bases between.

This chain links TRBV9 with TRBJ2-5, with D perhaps matching TRBD2 (6 bases). The CDR3 has 15 residues. Trimming removed 0 bases from V and 1 base from J, with 10 bases in between. Germline V gene sequence: CDR1 SGDLS, CDR2 YYNGEE. The CDR3 DNA is TGTGCCAGCAGCGTAGACAGCGGGCTCCAAGAGACCCAGTACTTC. Its protein is CASSVDSGLQETQYF.

The gene calls are TRBV5-1 and TRBJ2-3; 8 bases fit TRBD2. CDR3 length equals 14 residues. V lost 3 bases, J lost 6 bases, and 6 bases stayed unmatched. Germline CDR1 is SGHRS and CDR2 is YFSETQ. Written as DNA, the CDR3 is TGCGCCAGCAGCTCGGGACTAGAATACGATACGCAGTATTTT. It codes for CASSSGLEYDTQYF. The entire variable domain, with the rest obtained from reference TRBV5-1 and TRBJ2-3, is as follows: KAGVTQTPRYLIKTRGQQVTLSCSPISGHRSVSWYQQTPGQGLQFLFEYFSETQRNKGNFPGRFSGRQFSNSRSEMNVSTLELGDSALYLCASSSGLEYDTQYFGPGTRLTVL.

The chain is built from TRBV19 and TRBJ1-1; D might be TRBD1 (6 bases). This CDR3 region has 14 residues. V was clipped by 0 bases and J by 3 bases, with 8 bases between them. Germline-derived CDR1 and CDR2 are LNHDA and SQIVND (reference sequence). As DNA, the CDR3 is TGTGCCAGTAGTATAGATACAGGGTACACTGAAGCTTTCTTT. It translates to CASSIDTGYTEAFF.

This sequence joins TRBV9 and TRBJ1-2; TRBD1 aligns across 7 bases. This CDR3 spans 16 amino acids. In germline, CDR1 is SGDLS, CDR2 YYNGEE. J was trimmed by 4 bases and V by 2 bases; bases with no gene match: 11. The CDR3, as DNA: TGTGCCAGCAGCGTTGGATTGACAGGGCTCGTCTATGGCTACACCTTC. This encodes CASSVGLTGLVYGYTF.

The CDR3 protein is CASGPGRANEKLFF. CDR3 nucleotide sequence: TGTGCCAGCGGACCGGGACGAGCTAATGAAAAACTGTTTTTT. The chain employs TRBV9 and TRBJ1-4, with a possible D match to TRBD1 (5 bases). V was shortened by 7 bases and J by 3 bases, with 13 bases between the two germline ends. The germline gives CDR1 SGDLS, CDR2 YYNGEE. The CDR3 contains 14 residues.

In DNA form, the CDR3 reads TGTGCCAGCTCACCAACGTTCTACGAGCAGTACTTC. It specifies CASSPTFYEQYF. This chain joins TRBV18 and TRBJ2-7; unclear D gene. CDR1 and CDR2 from the germline V gene are KGHSH and LQKENI. The CDR3 covers 12 residues. Deletions cut 2 bases from V and 3 bases from J, with 5 bases between.

This clone appeared once. This sequence joins TRBV6-5 and TRBJ2-3, with D perhaps TRBD1 (5 bases). Trimming pared 9 bases from V and 1 base from J, leaving 14 bases between. The CDR3 totals 14 residues. Germline V CDR1 and CDR2: MNHEY, SVGAGI. The CDR3 bases are TGTGCCAGTAAGGGGTTTAGTGGCACAGATACGCAGTATTTT. Amino acid sequence: CASKGFSGTDTQYF.

The V and J genes are TRBV9 and TRBJ2-3; 14 bases fit TRBD2. The CDR3 totals 17 residues. The junction had 9 bases not matched to a gene; V was cut back by 4 bases and J by 5 bases. Looked up from germline, CDR1 is SGDLS and CDR2 is YYNGEE. The DNA for the CDR3 is TGTGCCAGCAGCCCGCGACTAGCGGGAGGGCTTAAAGATACGCAGTATTTT. Residues: CASSPRLAGGLKDTQYF.

This chain joins TRBV19 and TRBJ1-2, with TRBD1 matching 12 bases. With 5 bases clipped from V and 7 bases from J, the junction kept 2 bases outside the gene matches. This CDR3 contains 13 residues. Germline assignment: CDR1 LNHDA and CDR2 SQIVND (reference sequence). Here the CDR3 DNA reads TGTGCCAGTAGTTCGGGACAGGGGGCTGGCTACACCTTC. Protein product: CASSSGQGAGYTF.

The CDR3 reads CASSFLAGTHNEQFF. In nucleotides, the CDR3 is TGCGCCAGCAGCTTCCTAGCGGGAACACACAATGAGCAGTTCTTC. The chain employs TRBV5-1 and TRBJ2-1, with 9 bases aligning to TRBD2. The CDR3 loop spans 15 amino acids. Germline CDR1 reads SGHRS; CDR2 reads YFSETQ. V lost 2 bases to trimming and J lost 5 bases; unmatched junction nucleotides: 5.